The source of this T cell receptor (beta chain) is a study of control samples from healthy donors and cancer patients (dated by TCRdb to the early 2020s). About this clone: What this receptor recognizes is not known. No base qualities exist here, and no much larger clone lies one base off it.

CDR1 and CDR2 were assigned from the germline V gene (reference sequence) as LNHDA and SQIVND. Germline trimming: 5 bases from V, 5 bases from J; junction bases outside gene matches: 10. The CDR3 numbers 15 residues from cysteine through phenylalanine. CDR3 DNA is the only sequence kept; it has 45 bases, read in frame from the first base. The library relied on the immunoSEQ multiplex PCR assay. TCRdb carries this immuneACCESS record with in-frame sequences only. Its versions omit some clonotypes, under half of them owing to an unresolved V gene in the studies checked, with the rest unexplained. This sample is represented by about 15,000 clones; about 72% of them were singletons. The ten most abundant clones make up roughly a sixth of the sample.

Recombination connected TRBV19 to TRBJ1-2, with TRBD1 matching 8 junction bases. The source is a female donor with lung cancer. The sequencing sample was made of formalin-fixed, paraffin-embedded tissue. The CDR3 reads CASSPPGDRSYGYTF. DNA sequence: TGTGCCAGTAGTCCCCCGGGGGACAGGTCTTATGGCTACACCTTC. Full variable domain (CDR3 extended with the reference TRBV19 and TRBJ1-2 proteins): DGGITQSPKYLFRKEGQNVTLSCEQNLNHDAMYWYRQDPGQGLRLIYYSQIVNDFQKGDIAEGYSVSREKKESFPLTVTSAQKNPTAFYLCASSPPGDRSYGYTFGSGTRLTVV.